This entry lists 10 T cell receptor beta chains sequenced from one sample in a study of cytomegalovirus exposure and HLA in healthy donors. With 60 Vbeta and 13 Jbeta primers, the PCR was carried out. Sequencing was performed with immunoSEQ multiplex PCR; in TCRdb, only in-frame clones are kept and a portion is missing. In the table there are some 200,000 clones, 80% to 90% of which are singletons. The sample consisted of PBMCs. The receptors were gathered from a woman aged 18-29 years in good health and CMV-seronegative.

This clone was detected a few times. The J gene is TRBJ1-1, the V gene TRBV19; TRBD1 matches 11 bases. Germline V CDR1 and CDR2: LNHDA, SQIVND (reference sequence). Losses at the gene ends were 9 bases for V and 2 bases for J; bases not matched to a gene: 8. The CDR3 has 15 residues. The CDR3 region is CASQDRGRANTEAFF. The CDR3 DNA reads as TGTGCCAGCCAGGACAGGGGGCGAGCCAACACTGAAGCTTTCTTT.

The rearrangement links TRBV27 to TRBJ1-6; D is uncertain. V was clipped by 8 bases and J by 4 bases, with 12 bases between them. This CDR3 comprises 14 residues. Per the germline V gene, CDR1 is MNHEY and CDR2 is SMNVEV (reference sequence). The CDR3 spells CASAKRGYNSPLHF. The DNA of the CDR3 is TGTGCCAGCGCCAAACGGGGATATAATTCACCCCTCCACTTT.

V gene TRBV7-9 combines with J gene TRBJ2-1; D gene unclear. CDR3 length: 12 residues. Germline V gene sequence: CDR1 SEHNR, CDR2 FQNEAQ (reference sequence). V was cut by 2 bases and J by 5 bases, with 4 bases left in between. The CDR3 here is CASSLLNNEQFF. CDR3 in DNA: TGTGCCAGCAGCTTACTTAACAATGAGCAGTTCTTC. Complete variable domain (other parts from reference TRBV7-9 and TRBJ2-1): DTGVSQNPRHKITKRGQNVTFRCDPISEHNRLYWYRQTLGQGPEFLTYFQNEAQLEKSRLLSDRFSAERPKGSFSTLEIQRTEQGDSAMYLCASSLLNNEQFFGPGTRLTVL.

The rearrangement uses TRBV4-1 and TRBJ1-5; the D is unclear. This CDR3 region has 15 residues. V was shortened by 0 bases and J by 3 bases, with 9 bases between the two germline ends. The germline V gene has CDR1 MGHRA and CDR2 YSYEKL. The CDR3 sequence: CASSQDDTNNQPQHF. CDR3 in DNA: TGCGCCAGCAGCCAAGACGACACGAACAATCAGCCCCAGCATTTT.

In its sample, this clone was seen a few times. This rearrangement joins TRBV7-9 to TRBJ1-3; weak D call: TRBD1 (5 bases). Germline loops: CDR1 SEHNR, CDR2 FQNEAQ (reference sequence). The length of the CDR3 is 14 residues. The ends were cut back, 4 bases at V and 8 bases at J, with 15 bases in the middle. CDR3 region: CASSSGERAHTIYF. The DNA for the CDR3 is TGTGCCAGCAGCTCGGGGGAGAGGGCCCACACCATATATTTT.

On this clone itself: In the same sample, other DNA sequences code for this CDR3. V is TRBV29-1 and J is TRBJ1-1; D might be TRBD1 (5 bases). Germline loops: CDR1 SQVTM, CDR2 ANQGSEA. V lost 4 bases to trimming and J lost 5 bases, with 11 bases between them. This CDR3 spans 12 amino acids. CDR3 sequence: CSVGGGGTEAFF. As DNA, the CDR3 is TGCAGCGTTGGGGGGGGAGGGACTGAAGCTTTCTTT.

This clone was seen a few times. The chain links TRBV11-2 to TRBJ1-4; 8 bases are shared with TRBD1. V was pared by 3 bases and J by 13 bases, with 1 base of the junction left unmatched. The CDR3 covers 11 residues. CDR1 and CDR2 from the germline V gene are SGHAT and FQNNGV. The CDR3 region has the DNA TGTGCCAGCAGCTTCGGACAGGGACTGTTTTTT. This sequence encodes CASSFGQGLFF.

The J gene is TRBJ2-5, the V gene TRBV4-1; perhaps TRBD2 as D (5 bases). The CDR3 has 16 residues. The V gene's germline CDR1 is MGHRA and CDR2 YSYEKL. Trimming removed 2 bases from V and 5 bases from J, with 18 bases in between. The CDR3 region is CASSQRVGLLGETQYF. The CDR3 DNA reads TGCGCCAGCAGCCAAAGGGTCGGACTCCTTGGGGAGACCCAGTACTTC.

V usage is TRBV29-1 and J usage is TRBJ2-2, with D maybe TRBD2 (5 bases). CDR3 size: 14 residues. CDR1 and CDR2 (germline): SQVTM, ANQGSEA. The germline V and J ends were trimmed by 6 bases and 0 bases, with 11 bases remaining between them. The CDR3 DNA reads TGCAGCGTCGTGAAGAGGGCGAACACCGGGGAGCTGTTTTTT. The encoded protein is CSVVKRANTGELFF.

This chain joins TRBV5-1 and TRBJ2-3, with 7 positions matching TRBD2. With V trimmed by 2 bases and J by 2 bases, 11 bases remained unmatched. The CDR3 loop spans 17 amino acids. Germline values: CDR1 SGHRS, CDR2 YFSETQ. In DNA, the CDR3 is TGCGCCAGCAGCTTTGCCTTGGGGGGGGACTCCACAGATACGCAGTATTTT. This sequence encodes CASSFALGGDSTDTQYF.